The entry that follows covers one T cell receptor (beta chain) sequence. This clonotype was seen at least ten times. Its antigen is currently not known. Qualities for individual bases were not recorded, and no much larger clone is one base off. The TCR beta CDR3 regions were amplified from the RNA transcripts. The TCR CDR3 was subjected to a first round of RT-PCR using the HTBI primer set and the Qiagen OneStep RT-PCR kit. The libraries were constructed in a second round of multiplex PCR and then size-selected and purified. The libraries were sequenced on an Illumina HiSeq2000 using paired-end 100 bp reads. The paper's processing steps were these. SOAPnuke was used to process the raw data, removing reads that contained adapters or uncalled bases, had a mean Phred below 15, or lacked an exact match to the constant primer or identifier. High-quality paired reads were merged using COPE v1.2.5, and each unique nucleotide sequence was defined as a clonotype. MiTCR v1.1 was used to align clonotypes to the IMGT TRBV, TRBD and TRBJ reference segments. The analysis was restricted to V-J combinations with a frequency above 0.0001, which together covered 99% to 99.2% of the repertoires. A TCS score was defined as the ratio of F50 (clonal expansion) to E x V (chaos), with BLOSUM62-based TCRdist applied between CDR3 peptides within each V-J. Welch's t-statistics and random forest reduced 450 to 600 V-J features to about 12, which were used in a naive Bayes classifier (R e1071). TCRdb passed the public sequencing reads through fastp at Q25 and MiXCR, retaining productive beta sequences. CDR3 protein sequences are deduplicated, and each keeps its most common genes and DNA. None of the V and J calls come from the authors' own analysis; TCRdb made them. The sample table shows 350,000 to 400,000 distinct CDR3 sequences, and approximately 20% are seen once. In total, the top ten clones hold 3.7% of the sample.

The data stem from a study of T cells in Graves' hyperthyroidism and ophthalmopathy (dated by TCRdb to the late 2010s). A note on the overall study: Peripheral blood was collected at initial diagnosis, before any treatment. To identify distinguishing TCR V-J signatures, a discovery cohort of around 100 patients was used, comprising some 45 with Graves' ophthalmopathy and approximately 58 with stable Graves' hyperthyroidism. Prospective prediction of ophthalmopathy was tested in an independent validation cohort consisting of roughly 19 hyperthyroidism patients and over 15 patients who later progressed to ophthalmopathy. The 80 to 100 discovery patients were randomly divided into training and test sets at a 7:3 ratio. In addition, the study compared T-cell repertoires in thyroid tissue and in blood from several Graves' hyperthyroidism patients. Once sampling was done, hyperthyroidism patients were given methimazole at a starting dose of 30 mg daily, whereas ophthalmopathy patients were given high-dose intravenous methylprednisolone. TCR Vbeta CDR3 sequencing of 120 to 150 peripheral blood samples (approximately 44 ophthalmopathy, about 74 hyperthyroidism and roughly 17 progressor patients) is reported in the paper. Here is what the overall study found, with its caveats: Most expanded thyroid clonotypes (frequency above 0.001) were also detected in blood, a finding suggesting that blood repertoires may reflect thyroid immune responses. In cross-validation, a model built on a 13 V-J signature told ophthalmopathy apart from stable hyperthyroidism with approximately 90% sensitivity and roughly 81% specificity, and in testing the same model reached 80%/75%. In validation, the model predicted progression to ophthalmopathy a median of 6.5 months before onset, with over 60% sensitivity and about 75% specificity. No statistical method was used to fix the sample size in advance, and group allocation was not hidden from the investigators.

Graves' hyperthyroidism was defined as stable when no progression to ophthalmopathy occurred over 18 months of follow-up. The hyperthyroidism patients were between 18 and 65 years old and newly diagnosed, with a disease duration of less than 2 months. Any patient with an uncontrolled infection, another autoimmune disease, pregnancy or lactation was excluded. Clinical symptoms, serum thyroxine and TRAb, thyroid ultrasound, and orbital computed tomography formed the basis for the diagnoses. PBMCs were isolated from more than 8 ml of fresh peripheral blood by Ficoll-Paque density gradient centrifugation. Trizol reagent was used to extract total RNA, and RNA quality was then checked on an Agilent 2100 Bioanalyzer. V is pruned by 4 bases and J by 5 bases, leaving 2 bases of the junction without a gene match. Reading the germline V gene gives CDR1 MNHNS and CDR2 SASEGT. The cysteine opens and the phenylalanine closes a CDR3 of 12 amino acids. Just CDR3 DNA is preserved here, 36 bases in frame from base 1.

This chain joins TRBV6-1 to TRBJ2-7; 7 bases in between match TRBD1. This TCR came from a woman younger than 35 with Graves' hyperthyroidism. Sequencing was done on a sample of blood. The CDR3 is CASSGQGDEQYF. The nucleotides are TGTGCCAGCAGTGGACAGGGAGACGAGCAGTACTTC.